The 5 T cell receptor beta chains presented below share a single source sample, sequenced in a study of immune evolution from preneoplasia to lung adenocarcinoma. The data were produced by immunoSEQ multiplex PCR, yet TCRdb's version contains in-frame clones alone and is incomplete. The sample includes 9,800 or so clones, more than 75% of them seen just once. The source material was FFPE lung adenocarcinoma in situ tissue. These receptors were obtained from an elderly person with lung adenocarcinoma.

The genes are TRBV28 and TRBJ2-7; D possibly corresponds to TRBD1 (6 bases). V dropped 5 bases and J dropped 3 bases, with 17 bases sitting between them. Germline values: CDR1 MDHEN, CDR2 SYDVKM. The CDR3 has 15 amino acids. The CDR3 here is CASSPQGYQYYEQYF. The DNA for the CDR3 is TGTGCCAGCAGTCCGCAGGGGTATCAGTACTACGAGCAGTACTTC.

This clone showed up just a few times. V is TRBV5-1 and J is TRBJ2-7, with a tentative D call TRBD2 (6 bases). Germline V gene sequence: CDR1 SGHRS, CDR2 YFSETQ. V shed 4 bases and J shed 2 bases, with 10 bases lying between them. The CDR3 sequence is 13 residues long. CDR3 loop: CASSDGGTYEQYF. CDR3 sequence (DNA): TGCGCCAGCAGCGACGGGGGAACCTACGAGCAGTACTTC.

Sample share makes this clone medium-sized (0.01 to 0.1%). The chain uses TRBV7-2 and TRBJ2-3; TRBD2 is a possible D gene (5 bases). Trimming cost V 2 bases and J 0 bases, with 9 bases left between them. The CDR3 sequence is 15 residues long. The germline V gene has CDR1 SGHTA and CDR2 FQGNSA. The CDR3 DNA reads TGTGCCAGCAGCTTATCCGGGGTGAGCACAGATACGCAGTATTTT. This translates into CASSLSGVSTDTQYF.

The gene calls are TRBV4-1 and TRBJ1-4; a possible D gene is TRBD1 (5 bases). The CDR3 spans 16 residues. The germline V gene has CDR1 MGHRA and CDR2 YSYEKL. V was cut by 0 bases and J by 6 bases, with 14 bases left in between. This CDR3 is CASSQDPGLNHEKLFF. The DNA of the CDR3 is TGCGCCAGCAGCCAAGACCCGGGACTGAACCATGAAAAACTGTTTTTT.

This clone has only a few counts. The chain recombines TRBV6-6 with TRBJ2-3, with 8 positions matching TRBD2. J was trimmed by 1 base and V by 2 bases; bases with no gene match: 2. CDR1 is MNHNY, CDR2 SVGAGI, per germline (reference sequence). The CDR3 runs 15 residues. The chain's CDR3 is CASSYRGGGTDTQYF. CDR3 nucleotides: TGTGCCAGCAGTTACCGGGGGGGCGGCACAGATACGCAGTATTTT.